This entry lists 28 T cell receptor beta chains sequenced from one sample in a study of kidney transplant recipient with SARS-CoV-2 infection. TCRdb ran MiXCR on the reads and lists one entry per CDR3 protein. This table holds roughly 250,000 distinct CDR3 sequences, more than 25% found once. The sample was a blood sample, taken at baseline and between days 110 and 120 from a kidney transplant recipient. The receptors shown here come from a male patient in his thirties who had COVID-19 and was a kidney transplant recipient. Some T cells may arise from the graft donor.

In its sample, this clonotype was seen many times. The V call is TRBV30, the J call TRBJ1-5, with D hard to call. CDR3 length: 13 residues. CDR1 is GTSNPN, CDR2 SVGIG, per germline (reference sequence). The V end was cut by 4 bases, the J end by 4 bases, with 11 bases between. The CDR3 region has the DNA TGTGCCTGGACGGGAAAACTAAATCAGCCCCAGCATTTT. Translation gives CAWTGKLNQPQHF.

To note about this clonotype: A read error may be the cause here, since a much bigger clone is one base away. The V gene is TRBV29-1, the J gene TRBJ1-1; D unclear. The germline CDR1 and CDR2 sequences are SQVTM and ANQGSEA. This CDR3 spans 14 amino acids. Trimming took off 4 bases at V and 3 bases at J, with 15 bases between the two ends. CDR3 amino acids: CSVAFRGGHTEAFF. CDR3 bases: TGCAGCGTTGCCTTTCGCGGAGGCCACACTGAAGCTTTCTTT.

Remarks on this clonotype: A read error is possible here, since a much larger clone lies one base away. CDR3 nucleotide sequence: TGCAGTGCCCTTAGCGGGATGACGGGGGAGCTGTTTTTT. Its protein product is CSALSGMTGELFF. This chain links TRBV20-1 with TRBJ2-2; 8 positions agree with TRBD2. The CDR3 runs to 13 residues. Germline CDR1 reads DFQATT; CDR2 reads SNEGSKA (reference sequence). V lost 6 bases and J lost 8; bases outside the gene matches: 8.

With respect to this clonotype: This sequence may be a read error, since a much larger clone differs from it by one base. The rearrangement joins TRBV25-1 to TRBJ2-1; D not certain. Germline lookup yields CDR1 MGHDK and CDR2 SYGVNS. The CDR3 covers 13 residues. In DNA, the CDR3 is TGTGCCAGCGGTGAAACGCAGAACAATGAGCAGTTCTTC. Residues: CASGETQNNEQFF.

This clonotype showed up just a few times. Since a much larger clone is just one base distant, this may be a read error. J is TRBJ1-2 and V is TRBV10-3; D may be TRBD1 (6 bases). V gave up 5 bases and J gave up 4 bases, with 17 bases separating them. CDR3 length: 15 amino acids. In germline, CDR1 is ENHRY, CDR2 SYGVKD. The CDR3 coding sequence is TGTGCCATCAGTACTTCCCCGAGGGGGAGCTATGGCTACACCTTC. Its protein is CAISTSPRGSYGYTF.

This chain links TRBV19 with TRBJ1-2; TRBD1 matches 9 bases. This CDR3 contains 15 residues. Germline CDR1 and CDR2: LNHDA and SQIVND (reference sequence). With V trimmed by 6 bases and J by 4 bases, 9 bases remained unmatched. CDR3 protein: CASSPPGQGGYGYTF. Written as DNA, the CDR3 is TGTGCCAGTAGCCCACCGGGACAGGGCGGCTATGGCTACACCTTC.

This clonotype was seen repeatedly, ten times or more. The chain carries TRBV3-1 and TRBJ2-5; perhaps TRBD2 as D (6 bases). Germline V CDR1 and CDR2: LGHDT, YNNKEL (reference sequence). CDR3 length: 17 residues. The ends were cut back, 5 bases at V and 5 bases at J, with 24 bases in the middle. CDR3 amino acids: CASSATSPISFSETQYF. The DNA of the CDR3 is TGTGCCAGCAGCGCGACTAGTCCCATTTCTTTCTCTGAGACCCAGTACTTC.

This clonotype has a single count. A much larger clone sits a single nucleotide away, making a read error possible. The J gene is TRBJ2-7, the V gene TRBV3-1, with D hard to call. V was clipped by 4 bases and J by 6 bases, with 13 bases between them. The CDR3 sequence is 13 residues long. From germline, CDR1 is LGHDT and CDR2 YNNKEL (reference sequence). The chain's CDR3 is CASSPTTRCEQYF. The CDR3 nucleotides read TGTGCCAGCAGCCCCACTACTCGGTGCGAGCAGTACTTC.

The chain employs TRBV5-4 and TRBJ2-1; no clear D gene. Trimming stripped 2 bases from V and 0 bases from J, with 9 bases between. Per germline, CDR1 SGHNT and CDR2 YYREEE (reference sequence). CDR3 length equals 15 residues. CDR3 DNA sequence: TGTGCCAGCAGCTTCTACACGAGCTCCTACAATGAGCAGTTCTTC. This codes for CASSFYTSSYNEQFF. The full variable domain, completed using reference TRBV5-4 and TRBJ2-1, is ETGVTQSPTHLIKTRGQQVTLRCSSQSGHNTVSWYQQALGQGPQFIFQYYREEENGRGNFPPRFSGLQFPNYSSELNVNALELDDSALYLCASSFYTSSYNEQFFGPGTRLTVL.

This clonotype was seen at least ten times. The V gene is TRBV7-8, the J gene TRBJ1-1; TRBD1 is a possible D gene (5 bases). The V and J ends lost 1 base and 1 base respectively, with 7 bases between them. CDR3 length equals 14 residues. CDR1 is SGHVS and CDR2 is FQNEAQ in the germline V gene. The DNA for the CDR3 is TGTGCCAGCAGCTTAGGGACATCGAACACTGAAGCTTTCTTT. Residues: CASSLGTSNTEAFF.

This clonotype has a single count. An end of the junction does not agree with germline; a read error may underlie this. The chain couples TRBV4-3 to TRBJ2-5; D possibly corresponds to TRBD1 (7 bases). The germline gives CDR1 LGHNA, CDR2 YSLEER. This CDR3 comprises 14 residues. The CDR3 region has the DNA TGCGCCAGCAGCCAAGACAGGGGGGTAGAGGCCCAGTACTTC. This sequence encodes CASSQDRGVEAQYF.

This clonotype was picked up many times. This chain connects TRBV9 to TRBJ2-7; D may match TRBD1 or TRBD2 (5 bases each). The CDR3 is 15 amino acids. The germline CDR1 and CDR2 sequences are SGDLS and YYNGEE. Trimming took off 1 base at V and 3 bases at J, with 14 bases between the two ends. The CDR3 region is CASSVSGTDNYEQYF. The DNA for the CDR3 is TGTGCCAGCAGCGTATCCGGGACGGATAACTACGAGCAGTACTTC. The variable domain in full, completed from reference TRBV9 and TRBJ2-7, reads DSGVTQTPKHLITATGQRVTLRCSPRSGDLSVYWYQQSLDQGLQFLIQYYNGEERAKGNILERFSAQQFPDLHSELNLSSLELGDSALYFCASSVSGTDNYEQYFGPGTRLTVT.

This clonotype has a count of ten or more. V usage is TRBV27 and J usage is TRBJ1-2, with D possibly matching TRBD1 (5 bases). The germline V gene encodes CDR1 MNHEY and CDR2 SMNVEV (reference sequence). The CDR3 consists of 15 residues. Trimming stripped 2 bases from V and 5 bases from J, with 15 bases between. Here the CDR3 DNA reads TGTGCCAGCAGTTTAATTCGCGGGGGGATATATGGCTACACCTTC. Translating it yields CASSLIRGGIYGYTF.

This sequence joins TRBV14 and TRBJ2-1, with 8 bases aligning to TRBD2. CDR3 length: 16 amino acids. In germline, CDR1 is SGHDN, CDR2 FVKESK. Trimming cost V 3 bases and J 4 bases; bases outside gene matches: 8. The CDR3 DNA follows: TGTGCCAGCAGCCAGTTCACGAGCGGGAGTTACAATGAGCAGTTCTTC. Translating gives CASSQFTSGSYNEQFF.

This chain uses TRBV4-2 with TRBJ2-7, with D perhaps TRBD2 (6 bases). The DNA end favors TRBJ2-5, so the J call may be wrong. The length of the CDR3 is 16 residues. The V gene's germline CDR1 is LGHNA and CDR2 YNFKEQ. CDR3 loop: CASSQGPAGGFETQYF. Here the CDR3 DNA reads TGTGCCAGCAGCCAAGGACCAGCGGGTGGTTTTGAGACCCAGTACTTC.

In its sample, this clonotype was seen many times. The V call is TRBV3-1, the J call TRBJ2-3; D is tentatively TRBD1 or TRBD2 (5 bases each). Germline CDR1 LGHDT, CDR2 YNNKEL (reference sequence). The ends were cut back, 1 base at V and 0 bases at J, with 11 bases in the middle. There are 16 residues in the CDR3. DNA for the CDR3: TGTGCCAGCAGCCAAGTTGAGGGGCGTAGCACAGATACGCAGTATTTT. Its protein product is CASSQVEGRSTDTQYF.

This clonotype showed up just a few times. The chain links TRBV11-1 to TRBJ2-3; either TRBD1 or TRBD2 may fit D (5 bases each). Germline V gene data show CDR1 as SGHAT and CDR2 as FQDESV (reference sequence). Trimming left V 3 bases short and J 1 base short, with 14 bases between. CDR3 length: 16 residues. The CDR3 sequence: CASSFDGADRTDTQYF. In DNA, the CDR3 is TGTGCCAGCAGCTTCGACGGGGCGGACCGCACAGATACGCAGTATTTT. Full variable domain (missing parts from reference TRBV11-1 and TRBJ2-3): EAEVAQSPRYKITEKSQAVAFWCDPISGHATLYWYRQILGQGPELLVQFQDESVVDDSQLPKDRFSAERLKGVDSTLKIQPAELGDSAMYLCASSFDGADRTDTQYFGPGTRLTVL.

This clonotype was counted a few times. A much larger clone sits a single nucleotide away, making a read error possible. The chain has TRBV9 and TRBJ2-7; D not resolved. Germline-derived CDR1 and CDR2 are SGDLS and YYNGEE. CDR3 size: 15 residues. CDR3: CAGSVGPGTTYEQYF. In nucleotides, the CDR3 is TGTGCCGGCAGCGTAGGACCGGGCACAACCTACGAGCAGTACTTC.

In this sample, this clonotype turned up many times. The CDR3 reads CASSPRLRDSSYEQYF. CDR3 bases: TGTGCCAGCTCACCACGACTCCGGGACAGCTCCTACGAGCAGTACTTC. The chain carries TRBV18 and TRBJ2-7, with 7 bases fitting TRBD1. Unmatched junction bases numbered 6, after V lost 1 base and J lost 0 bases. The germline gives CDR1 KGHSH, CDR2 LQKENI. CDR3 length: 16 amino acids.

This clonotype has a count of ten or more. The gene calls are TRBV5-5 and TRBJ1-4; TRBD1 matches at 8 bases. The CDR3 loop spans 15 amino acids. CDR1 SGHKS and CDR2 YYEKEE come from the germline V gene (reference sequence). V gave up 0 bases and J gave up 7 bases; unmatched junction bases: 5. The CDR3 protein is CASSLGGQAGEKLFF. Written as DNA, the CDR3 is TGTGCCAGCAGCTTGGGGGGACAGGCTGGTGAAAAACTGTTTTTT.

This clonotype appeared many times. This sequence joins TRBV2 and TRBJ2-3, with D possibly matching TRBD2 (5 bases). The germline gives CDR1 SNHLY, CDR2 FYNNEI. The CDR3 sequence is 14 residues long. Deletions cut 6 bases from V and 4 bases from J, with 14 bases between. The CDR3: CASRWTGQADTQYF. CDR3 nucleotide sequence: TGTGCCAGCAGATGGACTGGGCAGGCAGATACGCAGTATTTT. Complete variable domain (other parts from reference TRBV2 and TRBJ2-3): EPEVTQTPSHQVTQMGQEVILRCVPISNHLYFYWYRQILGQKVEFLVSFYNNEISEKSEIFDDQFSVERPDGSNFTLKIRSTKLEDSAMYFCASRWTGQADTQYFGPGTRLTVL.

This clonotype came up a few times. A much larger clone lies a single base off, so this may be a read error. The V call is TRBV12-3 or TRBV12-4, the J call TRBJ1-2; D uncertain. The CDR3 totals 17 residues. The V gene lost 5 bases and the J gene lost 4 bases, with 23 bases spanning the gap. The CDR3: CASSVHYSFRKTYGYTF. The CDR3 DNA reads as TGTGCCAGCAGTGTTCATTACAGCTTCCGAAAGACCTATGGCTACACCTTC.

A note on this clonotype: One base away lies a much larger clone, so this may be a sequencing read error. Here the CDR3 omits its conserved ending phenylalanine or tryptophan, so a read error is the likely source. This sequence joins TRBV5-4 and TRBJ2-7; tentative D call: TRBD2 (6 bases). Germline CDR1 SGHNT, CDR2 YYREEE (reference sequence). The CDR3 is 13 amino acids. Between the trimmed V and J ends, which lost 0 bases and 3 bases, there was a span of 7 bases. The CDR3 DNA reads as TGTGCCAGCAGCTTGGGGGGGGACTACGAGCAGTACTCC. Protein product: CASSLGGDYEQYS.

V and J are TRBV25-1 and TRBJ2-3, with TRBD2 as a possible D gene (6 bases). The V end was cut by 5 bases, the J end by 5 bases, with 17 bases between. This CDR3 region has 15 residues. The germline V gene has CDR1 MGHDK and CDR2 SYGVNS. In nucleotides, the CDR3 is TGTGCCAGCAGTCCCGGGGGTCTCCTCGGAGATACGCAGTATTTT. Translation: CASSPGGLLGDTQYF.

There are a few counts of this clonotype. This chain joins TRBV5-5 and TRBJ2-2; tentatively, D is TRBD2 (6 bases). The germline gives CDR1 SGHKS, CDR2 YYEKEE (reference sequence). CDR3 length: 17 residues. Trimming took off 2 bases at V and 0 bases at J, with 14 bases between the two ends. CDR3 in DNA: TGTGCCAGCAGCTTTAGTTGGAGGGTAGCGAACACCGGGGAGCTGTTTTTT. Protein product: CASSFSWRVANTGELFF.

This clonotype has a count of ten or more. The chain uses TRBV20-1 and TRBJ1-1, with D unresolved. V lost 7 bases and J lost 1, with 10 bases in between. The germline V gene has CDR1 DFQATT and CDR2 SNEGSKA (reference sequence). This CDR3 comprises 12 residues. CDR3 region: CSVDQENTEAFF. CDR3 nucleotides: TGCAGTGTCGATCAGGAGAACACTGAAGCTTTCTTT.

With regard to this clonotype: A much larger clone differs from this one at a single base, so this may be a read error. This CDR3 is missing its conserved last phenylalanine or tryptophan, likely due to a read error. The chain couples TRBV28 to TRBJ2-7; 9 bases align to TRBD1. Germline V gene lookup returns CDR1 MDHEN and CDR2 SYDVKM. The CDR3 runs 15 residues. With V trimmed by 4 bases and J by 5 bases, 9 bases remained unmatched. The CDR3 region is CASSSPGQGTHEQYY. CDR3 DNA sequence: TGTGCCAGCAGTTCTCCGGGACAGGGAACCCACGAGCAGTACTAC.

Comment on this clonotype: A single base separates this from a much larger clone, so it may be a read error. V and J are TRBV5-4 and TRBJ1-2; D remains unclear. This CDR3 has 16 amino acids. V lost 7 bases, J lost 4 bases, and 23 bases lay in between. In germline, CDR1 is SGHNT, CDR2 YYREEE (reference sequence). Here the CDR3 DNA reads TGTGCCAGCTCGATAATTGTCTCGCGAAAGACCTATGGCTACACCTTC. This codes for CASSIIVSRKTYGYTF.